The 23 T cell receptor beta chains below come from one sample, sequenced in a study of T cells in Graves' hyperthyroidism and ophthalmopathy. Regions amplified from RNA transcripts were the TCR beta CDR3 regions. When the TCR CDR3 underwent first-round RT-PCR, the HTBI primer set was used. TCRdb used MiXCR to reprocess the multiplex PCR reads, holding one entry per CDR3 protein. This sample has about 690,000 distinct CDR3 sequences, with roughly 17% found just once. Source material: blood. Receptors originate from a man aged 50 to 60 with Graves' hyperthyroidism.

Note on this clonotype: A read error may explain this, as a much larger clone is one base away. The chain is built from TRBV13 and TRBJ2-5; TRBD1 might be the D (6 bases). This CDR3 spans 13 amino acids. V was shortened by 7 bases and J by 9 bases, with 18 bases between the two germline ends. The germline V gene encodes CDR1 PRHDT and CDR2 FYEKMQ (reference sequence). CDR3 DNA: TGTGCCAGCAACATCGGACAGCTCGTGGCCCAGTACTTC. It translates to CASNIGQLVAQYF.

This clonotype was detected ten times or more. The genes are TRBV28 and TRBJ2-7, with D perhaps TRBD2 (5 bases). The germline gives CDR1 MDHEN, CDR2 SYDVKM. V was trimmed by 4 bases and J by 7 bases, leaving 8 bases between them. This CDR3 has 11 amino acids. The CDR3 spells CASSSRREQYF. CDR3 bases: TGTGCCAGCAGTTCGAGGAGGGAGCAGTACTTC.

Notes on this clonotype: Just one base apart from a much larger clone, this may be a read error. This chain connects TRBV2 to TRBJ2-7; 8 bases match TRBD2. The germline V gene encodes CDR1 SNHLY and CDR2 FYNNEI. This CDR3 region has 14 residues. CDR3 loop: CASLFGGASHEQYF. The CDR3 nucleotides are TGTGCCAGCCTATTCGGGGGGGCCTCCCACGAGCAGTACTTC. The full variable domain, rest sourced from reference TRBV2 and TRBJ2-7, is EPEVTQTPSHQVTQMGQEVILRCVPISNHLYFYWYRQILGQKVEFLVSFYNNEISEKSEIFDDQFSVERPDGSNFTLKIRSTKLEDSAMYFCASLFGGASHEQYFGPGTRLTVT.

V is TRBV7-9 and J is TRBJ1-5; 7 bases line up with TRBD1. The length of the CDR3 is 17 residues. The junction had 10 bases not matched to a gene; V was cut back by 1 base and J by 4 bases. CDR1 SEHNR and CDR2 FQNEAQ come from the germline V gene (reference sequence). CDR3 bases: TGTGCCAGCAGCTTAGGGGTACAGGGGAAATCAAATCAGCCCCAGCATTTT. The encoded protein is CASSLGVQGKSNQPQHF.

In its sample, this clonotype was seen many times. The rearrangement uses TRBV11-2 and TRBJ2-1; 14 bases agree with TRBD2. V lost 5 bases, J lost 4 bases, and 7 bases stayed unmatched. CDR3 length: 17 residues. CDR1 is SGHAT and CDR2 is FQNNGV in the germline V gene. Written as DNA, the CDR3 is TGTGCCAGCAGCACCGGGACTAGCGGGAGTTCATACAATGAGCAGTTCTTC. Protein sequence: CASSTGTSGSSYNEQFF.

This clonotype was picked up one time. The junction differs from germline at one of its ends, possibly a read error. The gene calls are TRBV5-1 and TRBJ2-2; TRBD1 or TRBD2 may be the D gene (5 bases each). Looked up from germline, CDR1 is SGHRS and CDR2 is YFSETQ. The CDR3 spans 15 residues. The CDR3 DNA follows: TGCGTCAGCAGCTTGGGGGTCAGGGCCGACGGGGAGCTGTTTTTT. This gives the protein CVSSLGVRADGELFF.

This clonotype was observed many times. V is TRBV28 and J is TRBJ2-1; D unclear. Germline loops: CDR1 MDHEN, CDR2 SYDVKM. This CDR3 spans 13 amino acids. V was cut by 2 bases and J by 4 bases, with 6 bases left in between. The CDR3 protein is CASSLGIYNEQFF. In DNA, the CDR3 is TGTGCCAGCAGTTTAGGGATTTACAATGAGCAGTTCTTC.

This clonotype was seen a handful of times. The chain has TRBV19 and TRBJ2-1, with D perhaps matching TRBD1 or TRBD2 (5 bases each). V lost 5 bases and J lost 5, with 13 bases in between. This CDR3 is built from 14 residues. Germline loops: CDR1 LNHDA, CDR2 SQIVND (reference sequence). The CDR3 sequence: CASSAGWGHNEQFF. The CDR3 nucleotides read TGTGCCAGTAGTGCCGGATGGGGACACAATGAGCAGTTCTTC.

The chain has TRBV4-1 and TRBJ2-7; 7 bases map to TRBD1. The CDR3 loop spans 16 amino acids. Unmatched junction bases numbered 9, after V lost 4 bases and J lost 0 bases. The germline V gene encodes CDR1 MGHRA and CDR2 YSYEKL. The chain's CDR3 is CASSPAGTDSSYEQYF. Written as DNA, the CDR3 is TGCGCCAGCAGCCCCGCCGGGACAGACAGCTCCTACGAGCAGTACTTC.

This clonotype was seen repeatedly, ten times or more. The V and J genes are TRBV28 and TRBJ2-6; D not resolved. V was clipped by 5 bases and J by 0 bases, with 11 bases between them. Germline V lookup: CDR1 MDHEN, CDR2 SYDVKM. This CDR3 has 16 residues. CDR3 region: CASSPSRTSGANVLTF. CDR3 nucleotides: TGTGCCAGCAGTCCTTCGAGGACCTCTGGGGCCAACGTCCTGACTTTC.

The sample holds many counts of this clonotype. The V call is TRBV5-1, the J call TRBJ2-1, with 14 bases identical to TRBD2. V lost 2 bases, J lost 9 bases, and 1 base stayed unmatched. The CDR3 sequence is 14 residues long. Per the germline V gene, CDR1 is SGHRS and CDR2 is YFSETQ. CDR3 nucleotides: TGCGCCAGCAGCTTCGGGACTAGCGGGAGTGAGCAGTTCTTC. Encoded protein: CASSFGTSGSEQFF.

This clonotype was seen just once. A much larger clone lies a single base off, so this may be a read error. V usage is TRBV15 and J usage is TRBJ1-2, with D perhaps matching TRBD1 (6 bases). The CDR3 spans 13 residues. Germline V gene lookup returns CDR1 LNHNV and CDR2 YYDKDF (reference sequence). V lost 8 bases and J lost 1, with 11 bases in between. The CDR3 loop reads CATAGHVNYGYTF. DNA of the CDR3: TGTGCCACCGCGGGACATGTTAACTATGGCTACACCTTC.

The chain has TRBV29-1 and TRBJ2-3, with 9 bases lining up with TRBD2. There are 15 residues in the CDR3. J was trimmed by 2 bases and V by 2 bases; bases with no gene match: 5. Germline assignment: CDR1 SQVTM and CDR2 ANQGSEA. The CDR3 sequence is CSVERTSAHTDTQYF. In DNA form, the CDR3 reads TGCAGCGTTGAAAGGACTAGCGCTCACACAGATACGCAGTATTTT.

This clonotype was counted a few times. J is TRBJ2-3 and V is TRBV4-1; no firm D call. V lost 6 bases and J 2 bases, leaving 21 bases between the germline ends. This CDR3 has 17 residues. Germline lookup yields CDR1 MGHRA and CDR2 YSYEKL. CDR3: CASSRSSPGPPTDTQYF. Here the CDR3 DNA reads TGCGCCAGCAGTCGAAGTAGTCCCGGGCCCCCCACAGATACGCAGTATTTT.

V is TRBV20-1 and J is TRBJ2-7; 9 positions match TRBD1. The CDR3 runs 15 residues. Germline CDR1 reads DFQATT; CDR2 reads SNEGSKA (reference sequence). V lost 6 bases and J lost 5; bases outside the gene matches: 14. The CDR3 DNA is TGCAGTGCCAGGGACAGGGTACATCCTAGGGACGAGCAGTACTTC. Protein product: CSARDRVHPRDEQYF.

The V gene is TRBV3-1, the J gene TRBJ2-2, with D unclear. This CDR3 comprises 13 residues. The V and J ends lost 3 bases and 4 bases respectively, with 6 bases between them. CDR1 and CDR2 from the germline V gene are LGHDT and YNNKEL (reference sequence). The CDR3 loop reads CASSHLLTGELFF. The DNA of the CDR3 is TGTGCCAGCAGCCACCTGCTCACCGGGGAGCTGTTTTTT. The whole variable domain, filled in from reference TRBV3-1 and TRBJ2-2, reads DTAVSQTPKYLVTQMGNDKSIKCEQNLGHDTMYWYKQDSKKFLKIMFSYNNKELIINETVPNRFSPKSPDKAHLNLHINSLELGDSAVYFCASSHLLTGELFFGEGSRLTVL.

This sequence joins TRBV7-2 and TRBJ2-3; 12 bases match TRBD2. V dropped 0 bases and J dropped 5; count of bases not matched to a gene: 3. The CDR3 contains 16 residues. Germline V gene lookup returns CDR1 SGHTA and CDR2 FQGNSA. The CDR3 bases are TGTGCCAGCAGCTTAGCGCTAGCGGGAGGGGTAGATACGCAGTATTTT. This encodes CASSLALAGGVDTQYF.

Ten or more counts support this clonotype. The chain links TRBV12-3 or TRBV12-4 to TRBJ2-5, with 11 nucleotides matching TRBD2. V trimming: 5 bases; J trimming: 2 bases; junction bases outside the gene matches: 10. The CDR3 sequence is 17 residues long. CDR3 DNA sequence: TGTGCCAGCAGTCCATTGAATAGCGGGAGGGGACAAGAGACCCAGTACTTC. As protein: CASSPLNSGRGQETQYF.

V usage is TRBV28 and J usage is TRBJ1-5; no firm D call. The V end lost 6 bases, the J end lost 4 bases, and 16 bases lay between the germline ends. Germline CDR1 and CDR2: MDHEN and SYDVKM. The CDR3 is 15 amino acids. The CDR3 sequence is CASRTLKADNQPQHF. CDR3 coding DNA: TGTGCCAGCAGGACCCTGAAGGCGGATAATCAGCCCCAGCATTTT.

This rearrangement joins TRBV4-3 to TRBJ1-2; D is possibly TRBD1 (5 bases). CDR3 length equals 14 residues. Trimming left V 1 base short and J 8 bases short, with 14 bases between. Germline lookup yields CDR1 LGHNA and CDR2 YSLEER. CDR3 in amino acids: CASSQVLQGVGYTF. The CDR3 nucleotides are TGCGCCAGCAGCCAAGTTTTGCAGGGAGTCGGCTACACCTTC.

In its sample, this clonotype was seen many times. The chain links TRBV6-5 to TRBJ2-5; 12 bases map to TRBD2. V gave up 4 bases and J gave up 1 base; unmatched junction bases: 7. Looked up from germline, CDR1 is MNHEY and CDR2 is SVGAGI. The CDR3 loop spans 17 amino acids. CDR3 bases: TGTGCCAGCAGTTCTCGGAGACTAGCGGGAGCCCAAGAGACCCAGTACTTC. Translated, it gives CASSSRRLAGAQETQYF.

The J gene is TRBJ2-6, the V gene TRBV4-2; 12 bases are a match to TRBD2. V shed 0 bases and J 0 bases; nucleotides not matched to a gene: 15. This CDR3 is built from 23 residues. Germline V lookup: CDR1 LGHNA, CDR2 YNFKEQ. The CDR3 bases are TGTGCCAGCAGCCAAGATTCGGGCAGGTTCGGGACTAGCGGGTACTCTGGGGCCAACGTCCTGACTTTC. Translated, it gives CASSQDSGRFGTSGYSGANVLTF.

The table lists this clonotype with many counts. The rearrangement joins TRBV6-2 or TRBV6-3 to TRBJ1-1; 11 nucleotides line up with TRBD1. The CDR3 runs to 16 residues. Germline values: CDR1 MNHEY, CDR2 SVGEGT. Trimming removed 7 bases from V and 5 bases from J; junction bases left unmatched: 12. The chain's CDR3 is CASMTDRGHLWTEAFF. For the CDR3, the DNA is TGTGCCAGCATGACGGACAGGGGGCATTTATGGACTGAAGCTTTCTTT.